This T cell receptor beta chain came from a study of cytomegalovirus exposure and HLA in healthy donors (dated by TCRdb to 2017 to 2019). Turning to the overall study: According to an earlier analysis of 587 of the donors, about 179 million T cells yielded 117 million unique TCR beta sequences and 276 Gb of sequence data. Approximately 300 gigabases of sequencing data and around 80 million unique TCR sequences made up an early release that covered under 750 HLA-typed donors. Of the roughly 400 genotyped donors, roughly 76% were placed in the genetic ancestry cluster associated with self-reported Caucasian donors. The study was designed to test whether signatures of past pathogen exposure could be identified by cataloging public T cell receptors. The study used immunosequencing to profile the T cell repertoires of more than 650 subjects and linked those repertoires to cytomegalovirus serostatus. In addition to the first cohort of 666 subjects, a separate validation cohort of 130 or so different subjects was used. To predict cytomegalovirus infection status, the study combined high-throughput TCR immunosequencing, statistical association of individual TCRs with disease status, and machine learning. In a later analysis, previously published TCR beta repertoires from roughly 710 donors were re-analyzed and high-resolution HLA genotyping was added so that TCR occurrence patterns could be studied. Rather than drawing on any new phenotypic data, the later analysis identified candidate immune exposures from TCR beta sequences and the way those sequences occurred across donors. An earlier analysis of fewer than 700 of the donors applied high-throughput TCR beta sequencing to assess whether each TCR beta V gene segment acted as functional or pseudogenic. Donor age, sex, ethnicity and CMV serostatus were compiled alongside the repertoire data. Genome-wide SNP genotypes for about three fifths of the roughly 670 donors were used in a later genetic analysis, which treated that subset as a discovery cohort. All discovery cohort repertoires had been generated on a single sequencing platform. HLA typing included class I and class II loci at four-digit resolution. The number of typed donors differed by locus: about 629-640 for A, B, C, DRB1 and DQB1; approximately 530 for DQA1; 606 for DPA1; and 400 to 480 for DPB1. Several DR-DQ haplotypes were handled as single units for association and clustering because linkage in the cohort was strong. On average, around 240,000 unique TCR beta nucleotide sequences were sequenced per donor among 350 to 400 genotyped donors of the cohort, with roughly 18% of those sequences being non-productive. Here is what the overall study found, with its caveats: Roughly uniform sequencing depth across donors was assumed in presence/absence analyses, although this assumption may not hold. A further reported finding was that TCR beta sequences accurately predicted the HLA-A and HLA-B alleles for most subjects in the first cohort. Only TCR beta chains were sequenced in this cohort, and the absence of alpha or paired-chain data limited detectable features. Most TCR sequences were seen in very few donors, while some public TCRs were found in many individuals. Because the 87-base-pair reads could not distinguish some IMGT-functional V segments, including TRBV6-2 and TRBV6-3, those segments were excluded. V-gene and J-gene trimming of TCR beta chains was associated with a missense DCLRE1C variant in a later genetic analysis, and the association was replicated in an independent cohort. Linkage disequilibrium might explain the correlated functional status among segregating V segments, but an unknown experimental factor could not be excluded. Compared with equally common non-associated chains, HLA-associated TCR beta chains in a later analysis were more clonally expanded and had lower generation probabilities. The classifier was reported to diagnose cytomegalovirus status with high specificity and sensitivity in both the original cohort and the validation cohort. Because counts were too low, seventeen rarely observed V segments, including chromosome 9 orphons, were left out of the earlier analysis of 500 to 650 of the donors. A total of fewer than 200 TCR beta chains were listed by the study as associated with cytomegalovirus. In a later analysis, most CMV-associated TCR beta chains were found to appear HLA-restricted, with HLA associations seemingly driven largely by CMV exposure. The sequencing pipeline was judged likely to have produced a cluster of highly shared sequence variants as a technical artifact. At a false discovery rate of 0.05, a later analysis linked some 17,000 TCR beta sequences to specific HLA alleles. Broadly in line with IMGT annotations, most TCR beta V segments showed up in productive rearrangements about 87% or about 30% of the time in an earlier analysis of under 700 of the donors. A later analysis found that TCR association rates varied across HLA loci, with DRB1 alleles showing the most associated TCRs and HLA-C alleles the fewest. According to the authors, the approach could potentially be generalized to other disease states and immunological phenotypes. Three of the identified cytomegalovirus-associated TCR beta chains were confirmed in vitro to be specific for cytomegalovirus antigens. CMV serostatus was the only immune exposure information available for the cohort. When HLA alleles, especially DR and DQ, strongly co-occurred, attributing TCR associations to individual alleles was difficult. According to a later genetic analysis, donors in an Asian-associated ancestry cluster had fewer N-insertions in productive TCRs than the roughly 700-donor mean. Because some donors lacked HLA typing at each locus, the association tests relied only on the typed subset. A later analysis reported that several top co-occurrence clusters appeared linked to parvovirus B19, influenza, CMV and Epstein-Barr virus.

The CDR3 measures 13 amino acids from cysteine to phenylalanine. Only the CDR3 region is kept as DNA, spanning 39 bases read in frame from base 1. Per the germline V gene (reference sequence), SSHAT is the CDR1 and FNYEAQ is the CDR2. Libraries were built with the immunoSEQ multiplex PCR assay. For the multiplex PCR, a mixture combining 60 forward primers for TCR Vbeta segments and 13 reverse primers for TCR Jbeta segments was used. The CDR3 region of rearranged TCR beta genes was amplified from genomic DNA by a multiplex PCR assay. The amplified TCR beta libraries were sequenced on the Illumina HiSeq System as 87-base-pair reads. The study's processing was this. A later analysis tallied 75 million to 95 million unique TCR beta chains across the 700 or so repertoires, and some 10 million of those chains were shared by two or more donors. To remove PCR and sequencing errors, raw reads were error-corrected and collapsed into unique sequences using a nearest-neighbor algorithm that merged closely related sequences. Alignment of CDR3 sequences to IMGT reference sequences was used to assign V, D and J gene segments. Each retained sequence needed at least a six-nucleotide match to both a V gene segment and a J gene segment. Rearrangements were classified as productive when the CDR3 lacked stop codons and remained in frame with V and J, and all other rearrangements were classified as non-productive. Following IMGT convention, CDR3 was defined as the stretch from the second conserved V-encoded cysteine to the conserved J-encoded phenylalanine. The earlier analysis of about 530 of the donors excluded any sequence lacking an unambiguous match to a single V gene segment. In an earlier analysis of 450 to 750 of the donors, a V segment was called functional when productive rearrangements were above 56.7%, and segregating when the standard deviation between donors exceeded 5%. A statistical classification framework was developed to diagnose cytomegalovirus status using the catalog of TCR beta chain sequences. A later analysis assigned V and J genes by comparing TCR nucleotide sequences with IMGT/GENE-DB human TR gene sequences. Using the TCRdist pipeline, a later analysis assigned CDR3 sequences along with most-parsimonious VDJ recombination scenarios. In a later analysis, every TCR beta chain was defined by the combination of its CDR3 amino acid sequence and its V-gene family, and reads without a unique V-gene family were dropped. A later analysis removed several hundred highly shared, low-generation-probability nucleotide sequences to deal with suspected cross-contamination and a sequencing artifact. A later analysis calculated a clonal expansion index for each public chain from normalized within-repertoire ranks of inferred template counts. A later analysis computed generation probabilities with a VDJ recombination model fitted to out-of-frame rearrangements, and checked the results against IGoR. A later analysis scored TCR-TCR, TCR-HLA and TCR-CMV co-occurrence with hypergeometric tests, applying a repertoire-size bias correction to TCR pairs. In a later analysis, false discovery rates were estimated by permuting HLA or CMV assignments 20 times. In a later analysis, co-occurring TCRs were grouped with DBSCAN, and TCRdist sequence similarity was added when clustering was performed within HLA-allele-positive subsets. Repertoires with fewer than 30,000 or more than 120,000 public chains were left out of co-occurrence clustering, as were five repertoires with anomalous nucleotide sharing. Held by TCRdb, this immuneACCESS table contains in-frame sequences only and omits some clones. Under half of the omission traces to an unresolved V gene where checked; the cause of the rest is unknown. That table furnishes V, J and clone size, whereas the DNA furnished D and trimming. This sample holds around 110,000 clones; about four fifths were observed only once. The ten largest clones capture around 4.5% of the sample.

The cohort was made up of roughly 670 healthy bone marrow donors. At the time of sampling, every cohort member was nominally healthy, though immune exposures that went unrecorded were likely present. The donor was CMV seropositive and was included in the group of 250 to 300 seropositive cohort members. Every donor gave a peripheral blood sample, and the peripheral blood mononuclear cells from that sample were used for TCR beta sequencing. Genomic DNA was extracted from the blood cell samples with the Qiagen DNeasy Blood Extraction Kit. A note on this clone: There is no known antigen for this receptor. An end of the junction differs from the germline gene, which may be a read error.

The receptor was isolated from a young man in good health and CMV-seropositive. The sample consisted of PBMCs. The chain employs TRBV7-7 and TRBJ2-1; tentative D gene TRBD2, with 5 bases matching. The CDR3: CASSLGLVNEQFF. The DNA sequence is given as TGTGCTAGCAGCTTAGGACTGGTCAATGAGCAGTTCTTC.